This T cell receptor beta chain was sequenced in a study of OX40 agonist ivuxolimab in advanced cancers. Regarding the study in general: Ivuxolimab was a fully human IgG2 agonistic monoclonal antibody targeting the costimulatory receptor OX40 (CD134). Intravenous ivuxolimab was administered to patients every 2 weeks at six dose levels: 0.01, 0.1, 0.3, 1.5, 3 and 10 mg/kg. Of the approximately 50 dose-escalation patients, hepatocellular carcinoma was present in around 19, melanoma in approximately 15, renal cell carcinoma in 9 and head and neck cancer in 9. In the dose-escalation cohort, 82.7% of patients were male, and the mean age was approximately 60 years, with a range of 23 to 79. Patients were allowed to have had prior anti-PD-1, anti-PD-L1 or anti-CTLA-4 therapy, and approximately 40% of the dose-escalation patients had previously received checkpoint inhibitors. Partial responses occurred in three dose-escalation patients: two with cutaneous melanoma and one with hepatocellular carcinoma. Peripheral TCRbeta sequencing aimed to test whether ivuxolimab altered TCR sequence diversity and caused clonal T-cell expansion. The paper covers the monotherapy dose-escalation part of the phase I ivuxolimab trial, which included N = 52 patients. Results and caveats for the whole study, not just this receptor: The antigen specificity of the clonally expanded peripheral T cells was not determined. In the 0.1-3.0 mg/kg groups, partial responders were among the patients with the lowest normalized peripheral clonal expansion, particularly in CD8+ T cells. Low levels of normalized T-cell clonal expansion were also shown by some nonresponding patients. At doses from 0.1 to 3.0 mg/kg, clonal expansion was seen in both CD4+ and CD8+ blood T cells between baseline and week 6. After ivuxolimab, more expanded clones were found on average in CD8+ T cells than in CD4+ T cells.

The trial excluded patients who had a history of autoimmune disease or who were on systemic immunosuppression. Peripheral blood for TCR sequencing was collected from all dose cohorts at baseline, on cycle 4 day 1, and on cycle 7 day 1. The samples were taken from a phase I, first-in-human, multicenter, open-label dose-escalation trial of ivuxolimab. Adults with locally advanced or metastatic head and neck squamous cell, hepatocellular, melanoma or renal cell carcinoma were enrolled in the trial. Before TCR sequencing, CD4+ T cells and CD8+ T cells from peripheral blood were sorted into separate populations. V is cut by 2 bases and J by 8 bases, and the space between the germline ends is 12 bases. The germline V gene specifies KGHSH as CDR1 and LQKENI as CDR2. The CDR3 goes from the cysteine to the phenylalanine over 13 residues. Of all the DNA, just the CDR3 is kept, 39 bases in frame from base 1.

Details on this clone: Its cognate antigen has yet to be identified. There are no base qualities to consult, and no much larger clone falls within one base.

Genomic DNA was isolated from the sorted cells so that the TCRbeta CDR3 region could be sequenced. The immunoSEQ Assay was used to sequence the TCRbeta CDR3 regions. Imported from immuneACCESS, the table was reduced by TCRdb to in-frame sequences with V and J called. These copies leave out some clones; in studies compared against another copy, an unresolved V gene accounts for under half, and the cause of the remainder is not known. The sample includes 50,000 to 70,000 clones, with approximately 80% observed a single time. The ten largest account for more than 2.5% of the sample. This clonotype originated in an adult with an advanced solid tumor such as melanoma, head and neck, liver or kidney cancer. The specimen comprised CD4+ or CD8+ T cells sorted from blood, sampled in a trial of the OX40 agonist ivuxolimab. The sequence is built from TRBV18 and TRBJ1-1; no D gene can be assigned with confidence. The CDR3 reads as follows: CASSPNVQSEAFF. The sequence in DNA is TGTGCCAGCTCACCAAACGTACAATCAGAAGCTTTCTTT.